Presented here are 20 T cell receptor beta chains from one specimen sequenced in a study of T cells in Graves' hyperthyroidism and ophthalmopathy. Template material for amplifying TCR beta CDR3 regions consisted of RNA transcripts. When the TCR CDR3 underwent first-round RT-PCR, the HTBI primer set was used. TCRdb reprocessed the multiplex PCR reads with MiXCR, giving one entry per CDR3 protein. In the table there are hundreds of thousands of distinct CDR3 sequences, roughly 15% of which are singletons. Material for sequencing was blood. The receptors were sampled from a man aged 18 to 30 with Graves' ophthalmopathy.

At least ten counts were recorded for this clonotype. V and J are TRBV11-2 and TRBJ2-7, with a possible D match to TRBD2 (5 bases). Trimming removed 1 base from V and 2 bases from J, with 12 bases in between. The germline gives CDR1 SGHAT, CDR2 FQNNGV. The length of the CDR3 is 15 residues. Written as DNA, the CDR3 is TGTGCCAGCAGCTTAGCGGGGAACGGCGCCTACGAGCAGTACTTC. Translation gives CASSLAGNGAYEQYF.

This clonotype was observed many times. The rearrangement links TRBV18 to TRBJ2-3, with D perhaps TRBD1 (5 bases). CDR1 and CDR2 (germline): KGHSH, LQKENI. This CDR3 contains 17 residues. V was pared by 2 bases and J by 2 bases, with 17 bases between. The CDR3 loop reads CASSPSPVSGHTDTQYF. As DNA, the CDR3 is TGTGCCAGCTCACCATCCCCTGTCTCAGGGCACACAGATACGCAGTATTTT.

This chain uses TRBV12-5 with TRBJ2-7; 16 positions match TRBD2. This CDR3 has 17 residues. Trimming cost V 2 bases and J 6 bases; bases outside gene matches: 7. CDR1 is LGHNT and CDR2 is FRNRAP in the germline V gene. The chain's CDR3 is CASGLPGLAGGRFEQYF. For the CDR3, the DNA is TGTGCTAGTGGTTTGCCGGGACTAGCGGGGGGGCGCTTCGAGCAGTACTTC.

Many counts were recorded for this clonotype. V usage is TRBV2 and J usage is TRBJ1-2; D not resolved. The CDR3 runs 13 residues. Germline V CDR1 and CDR2: SNHLY, FYNNEI. Trimming took 6 bases from V and 8 from J, leaving 16 bases between them. The CDR3 protein is CASSESVTGGYTF. The CDR3 DNA reads TGTGCCAGCAGCGAGTCTGTAACGGGCGGCTACACCTTC.

This clonotype came up a few times. The rearrangement joins TRBV5-6 to TRBJ1-5, with D maybe TRBD1 (5 bases). The germline gives CDR1 SGHDT, CDR2 YYEEEE. Trimming cost V 2 bases and J 6 bases, with 15 bases left between them. The CDR3 is made up of 15 amino acids. CDR3 bases: TGTGCCAGCAGCTTTGGATGGGGGGATCGTCAGCCCCAGCATTTT. It encodes CASSFGWGDRQPQHF.

This clonotype was seen at least ten times. The chain carries TRBV11-2 and TRBJ2-7, with a tentative D call TRBD1 (6 bases). V lost 6 bases to trimming and J lost 0 bases, with 18 bases between them. The length of the CDR3 is 16 residues. Germline-derived CDR1 and CDR2 are SGHAT and FQNNGV. In DNA form, the CDR3 reads TGTGCCAGCAGTCCCCCCGGGACAAGCACCTCCTACGAGCAGTACTTC. It encodes CASSPPGTSTSYEQYF.

This sequence joins TRBV19 and TRBJ1-1; unclear D gene. The CDR3 extends over 14 amino acids. Germline-derived CDR1 and CDR2 are LNHDA and SQIVND (reference sequence). Trimming pared 5 bases from V and 6 bases from J, leaving 16 bases between. CDR3 bases: TGTGCCAGTAGTCCGCGGGTGGGTGCCTCTGAAGCTTTCTTT. Encoded protein: CASSPRVGASEAFF.

The count of this clonotype is one. The rearrangement uses TRBV3-1 and TRBJ2-1; 7 bases agree with TRBD2. Germline lookup yields CDR1 LGHDT and CDR2 YNNKEL (reference sequence). The CDR3 is 11 amino acids. The J segment lost 10 bases and the V segment lost 6 bases, leaving 3 bases of the junction unmatched. The chain's CDR3 is CASRRAGEQFF. The CDR3 nucleotides read TGTGCCAGCAGACGAGCGGGAGAGCAGTTCTTC.

This clonotype has at least ten counts. The V call is TRBV3-1, the J call TRBJ2-1; 9 nucleotides line up with TRBD2. Germline loops: CDR1 LGHDT, CDR2 YNNKEL (reference sequence). The CDR3 runs to 17 residues. With 0 bases clipped from V and 8 bases from J, the junction kept 11 bases outside the gene matches. The CDR3 nucleotides are TGTGCCAGCAGCCAAGACCCGCGGGGGGGCAGTAGGGATGAGCAGTTCTTC. It translates to CASSQDPRGGSRDEQFF.

This clonotype was found many times. The chain combines TRBV5-1 with TRBJ1-6; 10 positions agree with TRBD1. CDR3 length: 15 residues. V lost 4 bases, J lost 10 bases, and 8 bases stayed unmatched. Germline V gene data show CDR1 as SGHRS and CDR2 as YFSETQ. CDR3 loop: CASSAGTGAGSPLHF. DNA for the CDR3: TGCGCCAGCAGCGCCGGGACAGGGGCTGGATCACCCCTCCACTTT.

This chain uses TRBV3-1 with TRBJ2-7, with 12 bases lining up with TRBD2. The V segment lost 5 bases and the J segment 5 bases; nucleotides outside the gene matches: 7. This CDR3 comprises 15 residues. Germline CDR1 is LGHDT and CDR2 is YNNKEL (reference sequence). The CDR3 DNA follows: TGTGCCAGCAGCGCCGGACTAGCGGGACGAAACGAGCAGTACTTC. Encoded protein: CASSAGLAGRNEQYF.

The rearrangement joins TRBV19 to TRBJ2-5; the D gene is possibly TRBD2 (5 bases). The better agreement between TRBJ2-1 and the DNA end casts doubt on the J call. Germline V gene sequence: CDR1 LNHDA, CDR2 SQIVND (reference sequence). There are 15 residues in the CDR3. The CDR3 DNA reads as TGTGCCAGTAGTATAGAGAGGGCACACAAAGAGACCCAGTTCTTC. Protein: CASSIERAHKETQFF.

The chain uses TRBV27 and TRBJ2-2; 8 nucleotides match TRBD1. The CDR3 extends over 14 amino acids. Germline CDR1 and CDR2: MNHEY and SMNVEV (reference sequence). Trimming at V came to 5 bases and at J to 8 bases, leaving 7 bases not matched to a gene. CDR3 region: CASSLRTGSGELFF. For the CDR3, the DNA is TGTGCCAGCAGTCTCAGGACAGGGTCGGGGGAGCTGTTTTTT.

This clonotype was seen many times. This sequence may be a read error, since a much larger clone differs from it by one base. The chain is built from TRBV5-6 and TRBJ2-5, with 11 bases lining up with TRBD2. The CDR3 contains 13 residues. J lost 3 bases, V lost 5 bases, and 0 bases had no gene match. Germline loops: CDR1 SGHDT, CDR2 YYEEEE. The CDR3 region has the DNA TGTGCCAGCAGGGGACTAGCGGAAGAGACCCAGTACTTC. Encoded protein: CASRGLAEETQYF.

This clonotype was found many times. The CDR3 DNA reads TGTGCCAGCAGTCCCAGGACTAGCGGGGCGGGCGATACGCAGTATTTT. This codes for CASSPRTSGAGDTQYF. The chain joins TRBV12-3 or TRBV12-4 to TRBJ2-3, with 12 nucleotides matching TRBD2. The CDR3 runs to 16 residues. Trimming took 5 bases from V and 6 from J; bases not matched to a gene: 9.

Here the CDR3 reads CASSQRAGKSPLHF. CDR3 in DNA: TGTGCCAGCAGCCAACGGGCGGGGAAATCACCCCTCCACTTT. The rearrangement links TRBV3-1 to TRBJ1-6; D call uncertain. Trimming stripped 2 bases from V and 10 bases from J, with 12 bases between. Per germline, CDR1 LGHDT and CDR2 YNNKEL (reference sequence). This CDR3 has 14 amino acids.

The genes are TRBV11-2 and TRBJ1-5; 9 bases agree with TRBD1. V dropped 8 bases and J dropped 3; count of bases not matched to a gene: 8. The CDR3 contains 15 residues. Germline CDR1 and CDR2: SGHAT and FQNNGV. The CDR3 reads CASFWGQGYNQPQHF. The CDR3 DNA reads as TGTGCCAGCTTTTGGGGACAGGGATACAATCAGCCCCAGCATTTT.

This clonotype came up many times. This rearrangement joins TRBV12-3 or TRBV12-4 to TRBJ2-3, with 9 bases matching TRBD2. This CDR3 is 15 amino acids long. The V gene end was trimmed by 2 bases and the J gene end by 6 bases; junction bases not matched to a gene: 6. This CDR3 reads CASSLNLAGRDTQYF. CDR3 coding DNA: TGTGCCAGCAGTTTAAACCTAGCGGGACGGGATACGCAGTATTTT.

Points on this clonotype: A read error may account for a junction end that differs from germline. The rearrangement links TRBV6-1 to TRBJ2-7; TRBD2 aligns across 15 bases. Germline assignment: CDR1 MNHNS and CDR2 SASEGT. The CDR3 loop spans 14 amino acids. CDR3 amino acids: CAISGLAGGREQYF. CDR3 nucleotides: TGTGCCATCAGTGGACTAGCGGGAGGGCGGGAGCAGTACTTC.

The chain has TRBV7-8 and TRBJ1-3, with a weak D call TRBD1 (6 bases). The germline V and J ends were trimmed by 7 bases and 0 bases, with 16 bases remaining between them. CDR3 length: 16 amino acids. The V gene's germline CDR1 is SGHVS and CDR2 FQNEAQ. The CDR3 protein is CASTKRGAPSGNTIYF. CDR3 nucleotides: TGTGCCAGCACCAAGAGGGGGGCCCCCTCTGGAAACACCATATATTTT.